This T cell receptor (beta chain) was recovered during a study of T-cell memory formation after mild COVID-19. TCRdb re-derived calls from the 5' RACE reads in MiXCR, one entry per CDR3 protein. Among about 130,000 distinct CDR3 sequences listed, 15% to 20% were seen once. Between the trimmed V and J ends, which lost 1 base and 6 bases, there was a span of 17 bases. The CDR3 loop spans 16 amino acids. The germline gives CDR1 SGHKS, CDR2 YYEKEE (reference sequence). This sequence joins TRBV5-5 and TRBJ1-5; weak D call: TRBD1 (5 bases). The source of this sequence is an adult woman who had mild COVID-19 (a few samples of this study predate the infection). Cell type and time point are not known. The specimen was PBMCs or a T cell subset sorted from them (not recorded which). CDR3 residues: CASSLTGTLRGQPQHF. Here the CDR3 DNA reads TGTGCCAGCAGCTTGACAGGAACGTTGAGGGGTCAGCCCCAGCATTTT.